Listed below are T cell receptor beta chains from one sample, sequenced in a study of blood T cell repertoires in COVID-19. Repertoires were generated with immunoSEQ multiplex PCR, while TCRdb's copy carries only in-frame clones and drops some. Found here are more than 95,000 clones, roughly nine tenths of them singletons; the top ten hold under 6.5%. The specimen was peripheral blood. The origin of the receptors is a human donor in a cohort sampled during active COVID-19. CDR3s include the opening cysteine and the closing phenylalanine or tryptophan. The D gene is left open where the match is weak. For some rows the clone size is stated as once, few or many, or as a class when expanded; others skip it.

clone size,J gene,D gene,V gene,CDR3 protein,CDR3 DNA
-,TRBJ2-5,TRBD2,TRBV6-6,CASSLGLAAQETQYF,TGTGCCAGCAGTTTGGGACTAGCGGCACAAGAGACCCAGTACTTC
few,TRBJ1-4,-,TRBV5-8,CASSRGTRPNEKLFF,TGTGCCAGCAGCCGAGGAACACGGCCGAATGAAAAACTGTTTTTT
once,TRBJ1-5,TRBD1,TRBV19,CASSIAQGAMTQPQHF,TGTGCCAGTAGTATAGCCCAGGGGGCGATGACCCAGCCCCAGCATTTT
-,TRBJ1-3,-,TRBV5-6,CASSLRGTSGNTIYF,TGTGCCAGCAGCTTAAGGGGAACCTCTGGAAACACCATATATTTT
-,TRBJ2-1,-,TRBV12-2,CASRLVPWLAGGGINEQFF,TGTGCAAGTCGCTTAGTCCCCTGGCTGGCGGGAGGGGGGATCAATGAGCAGTTCTTC
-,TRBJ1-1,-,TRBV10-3,CAISEDSPNTEAFF,TGTGCCATCAGTGAGGACAGCCCAAACACTGAAGCTTTCTTT
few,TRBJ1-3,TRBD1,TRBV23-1,CASSHCGRGQDTIYF,TGCGCCAGCAGTCACTGCGGCAGGGGGCAGGACACCATATATTTT
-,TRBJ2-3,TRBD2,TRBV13,CASSFTLGLAGTDTQYF,TGTGCCAGCAGCTTTACACTTGGACTAGCGGGAACAGATACGCAGTATTTT
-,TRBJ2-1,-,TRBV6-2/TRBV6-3,CASSYGGSSYNEQFF,TGTGCCAGCAGTTACGGGGGGAGCTCCTACAATGAGCAGTTCTTC
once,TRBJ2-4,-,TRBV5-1,CASSLNLAKNIQYF,TGCGCCAGCAGCTTGAATCTAGCCAAAAACATTCAGTACTTC
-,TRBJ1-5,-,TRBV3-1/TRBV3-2,CASSLAGGNQPQHF,TGTGCCAGCAGCCTCGCAGGCGGCAATCAGCCCCAGCATTTT
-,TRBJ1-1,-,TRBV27,CASSSGGEAFF,TGTGCCAGCAGTTCTGGAGGCGAAGCTTTCTTT
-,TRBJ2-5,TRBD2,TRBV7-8,CASSLSGGIQETQYF,TGTGCCAGCAGCCTTAGCGGGGGAATACAAGAGACCCAGTACTTC
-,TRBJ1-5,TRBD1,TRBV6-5,CATRTGGRDQPQHF,TGTGCCACCCGGACAGGGGGCAGGGATCAGCCCCAGCATTTT
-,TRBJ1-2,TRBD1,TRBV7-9,CASSDPTGGSGYTF,TGTGCCAGCAGCGATCCAACAGGGGGCTCTGGCTACACCTTC
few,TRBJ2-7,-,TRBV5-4,CASRDSNSYEQYF,TGTGCCAGCAGGGACAGCAACTCCTACGAGCAGTACTTC
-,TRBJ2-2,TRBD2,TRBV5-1,CASSLMPSGANTGELFF,TGCGCCAGCAGCTTGATGCCCAGCGGGGCGAACACCGGGGAGCTGTTTTTT
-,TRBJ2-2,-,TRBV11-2,CASSDSWGTGELFF,TGTGCCAGCAGCGACAGTTGGGGCACCGGGGAGCTGTTTTTT
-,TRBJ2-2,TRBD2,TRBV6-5,CASRGLAGGTGELFF,TGTGCCAGCAGGGGGCTAGCGGGGGGCACCGGGGAGCTGTTTTTT
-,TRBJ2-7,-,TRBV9,CASSVGSGSYEQYF,TGTGCCAGCAGCGTAGGCTCAGGAAGCTACGAGCAGTACTTC
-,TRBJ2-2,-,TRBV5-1,CASSEGANTGELFF,TGCGCCAGCAGCGAAGGAGCGAACACCGGGGAGCTGTTTTTT
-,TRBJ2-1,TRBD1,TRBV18,CASPPPDRPIHEQFF,TGTGCCAGCCCCCCCCCGGACAGGCCGATCCATGAGCAGTTCTTC
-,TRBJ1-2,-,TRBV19,CASTGGQRVGGYTF,TGTGCCAGTACCGGAGGGCAGCGGGTAGGTGGCTACACCTTC
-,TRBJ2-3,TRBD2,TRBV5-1,CASSLSGASTDTQYF,TGCGCCAGCAGCCTTAGCGGGGCTAGCACAGATACGCAGTATTTT
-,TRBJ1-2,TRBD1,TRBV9,CASSVEGQGYDGYTF,TGTGCCAGCAGCGTAGAGGGACAGGGATATGATGGCTACACCTTC
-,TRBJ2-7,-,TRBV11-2,CASSYDTTYEQYF,TGTGCCAGCAGCTATGACACCACCTACGAGCAGTACTTC
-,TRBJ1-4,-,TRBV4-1,CASSQEDRNEKLFF,TGCGCCAGCAGCCAAGAAGATCGGAATGAAAAACTGTTTTTT
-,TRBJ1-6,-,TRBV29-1,CAAGGTNNSPLHF,TGCGCGGCCGGGGGGACAAATAATTCACCCCTCCACTTT
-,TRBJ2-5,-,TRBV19,CASSIDSRGETQYF,TGTGCCAGTAGTATAGATAGTCGAGGAGAGACCCAGTACTTC
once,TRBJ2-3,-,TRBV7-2,CASSLRQPGSTDTQYF,TGTGCCAGCAGCTTACGTCAGCCCGGGAGCACAGATACGCAGTATTTT
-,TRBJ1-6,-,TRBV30,CAWTKIHYNSPLHF,TGTGCCTGGACCAAGATACATTATAATTCGCCCCTCCACTTT
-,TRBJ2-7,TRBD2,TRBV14,CASSGLAGTNEQYF,TGTGCCAGCAGCGGCCTAGCGGGGACCAACGAGCAGTACTTC
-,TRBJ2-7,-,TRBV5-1,CASSLESFRGSSYEQYF,TGCGCCAGCAGCTTGGAAAGTTTTCGGGGGAGCTCCTACGAGCAGTACTTC
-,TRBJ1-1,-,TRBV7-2,CASSLGVREAFF,TGTGCCAGCAGCTTAGGGGTGAGGGAAGCTTTCTTT
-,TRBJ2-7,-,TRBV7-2,CASSFSQGPAYEQYF,TGTGCCAGCAGCTTTTCCCAGGGGCCCGCCTACGAGCAGTACTTC
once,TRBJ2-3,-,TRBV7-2,CASSLWGGVGPDTQYF,TGTGCCAGCAGCTTATGGGGCGGGGTGGGTCCAGATACGCAGTATTTT
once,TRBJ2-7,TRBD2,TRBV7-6,CASSLIGGLLHEQYF,TGTGCCAGCAGCCTAATCGGGGGGTTGCTCCACGAGCAGTACTTC
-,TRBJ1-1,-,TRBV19,CASSWDTLNTEAFF,TGTGCCAGTAGTTGGGACACATTGAACACTGAAGCTTTCTTT